Listed here are 32 T cell receptor beta chains from one sample, sequenced in a study of cytomegalovirus exposure and HLA in healthy donors (dated by TCRdb to the late 2010s). Libraries were constructed by the immunoSEQ multiplex PCR assay. The table comes from immuneACCESS by way of TCRdb, which keeps in-frame sequences with V and J called. Part of the clones is missing from these tables; in studies checked, under half for an unresolved V gene and the rest for unknown reasons. The sample table records around 150,000 clones; approximately 82% of these occur just once. The ten largest clones represent 25% to 30% of the sample. The sequencing input was PBMCs. These receptors were taken from a man under 40 in good health and CMV-seropositive.

The gene calls are TRBV11-2 and TRBJ1-4; 9 bases agree with TRBD1. Germline lookup yields CDR1 SGHAT and CDR2 FQNNGV. This CDR3 spans 15 amino acids. Germline trimming cut 6 bases from V and 3 bases from J; bases unmatched to any gene: 5. In nucleotides, the CDR3 is TGTGCCAGCAGTCCACAGGGGGCGCCTAATGAAAAACTGTTTTTT. This codes for CASSPQGAPNEKLFF.

This clone was observed a few times. The chain has TRBV7-9 and TRBJ2-1; 14 bases match TRBD2. V shed 6 bases and J 0 bases; nucleotides not matched to a gene: 7. CDR3 length equals 18 residues. Germline values: CDR1 SEHNR, CDR2 FQNEAQ (reference sequence). CDR3 residues: CASSEGLAGVGSYNEQFF. In nucleotides, the CDR3 is TGTGCCAGCAGTGAGGGACTAGCGGGAGTGGGCTCCTACAATGAGCAGTTCTTC.

The J gene is TRBJ1-2, the V gene TRBV19; D is unresolved. V lost 6 bases, J lost 3 bases, and 14 bases lay in between. The CDR3 sequence is 14 residues long. Per germline, CDR1 LNHDA and CDR2 SQIVND (reference sequence). The CDR3 DNA is TGTGCCAGTAGGCCTAACGGTGAGGACTATGGCTACACCTTC. This encodes CASRPNGEDYGYTF.

The gene calls are TRBV18 and TRBJ2-5; D is perhaps TRBD2 (5 bases). The CDR3 runs to 17 residues. Trimming took off 2 bases at V and 5 bases at J, with 21 bases between the two ends. Germline CDR1 is KGHSH and CDR2 is LQKENI. Here the CDR3 reads CASSPFGRPLGEETQYF. The CDR3 bases are TGTGCCAGCTCACCATTCGGGCGTCCACTCGGGGAGGAGACCCAGTACTTC.

The chain uses TRBV7-2 and TRBJ2-5, with D possibly matching TRBD1 (6 bases). The CDR3 totals 14 residues. V shed 5 bases and J shed 1 base, with 11 bases lying between them. Germline V gives CDR1 SGHTA, CDR2 FQGNSA. The CDR3 reads CASSPGTFQETQYF. CDR3 in DNA: TGTGCCAGCAGCCCGGGGACATTCCAAGAGACCCAGTACTTC.

The chain has TRBV18 and TRBJ2-3; D is unclear. V lost 4 bases and J lost 2, with 10 bases in between. Germline CDR1 KGHSH, CDR2 LQKENI. The CDR3 totals 14 residues. The CDR3 DNA is TGTGCCAGCTCACTTCATCGAGACACAGATACGCAGTATTTT. Residues: CASSLHRDTDTQYF.

The V gene is TRBV10-1, the J gene TRBJ2-5, with 10 nucleotides matching TRBD2. Looked up from germline, CDR1 is WNHNN and CDR2 is SYGVQD (reference sequence). The CDR3 has 13 amino acids. Germline trimming cut 6 bases from V and 3 bases from J; bases unmatched to any gene: 1. The DNA for the CDR3 is TGCGCCAGCAGCAGCGGGGGGGAAGAGACCCAGTACTTC. This translates into CASSSGGEETQYF.

This clone was seen only once. The chain combines TRBV5-1 with TRBJ1-1, with 9 nucleotides matching TRBD1. V lost 6 bases and J lost 9; bases outside the gene matches: 12. From germline, CDR1 is SGHRS and CDR2 YFSETQ. The CDR3 is made up of 14 amino acids. Here the CDR3 DNA reads TGCGCCAGCACTACAGGGGGCGGACGTGATAAAGCTTTCTTT. It yields the protein CASTTGGGRDKAFF.

This sequence joins TRBV5-4 and TRBJ2-1; no firm D call. Germline CDR1 and CDR2: SGHNT and YYREEE (reference sequence). Trimming took 2 bases from V and 10 from J, leaving 13 bases between them. The CDR3 contains 13 residues. The CDR3 DNA reads as TGTGCCAGCAGCTTCGAACCGGGTGGGGAGCAGTTCTTC. Translation: CASSFEPGGEQFF.

This sequence joins TRBV28 and TRBJ2-1, with 9 nucleotides matching TRBD2. This CDR3 region has 14 residues. After removal of 8 bases from V and 5 bases from J, the junction contained 7 bases not matched to a gene. CDR1 and CDR2 from the germline V gene are MDHEN and SYDVKM. CDR3 DNA sequence: TGTGCCAGCGAGCGGGGGGAGGTCCACAATGAGCAGTTCTTC. It codes for CASERGEVHNEQFF. The whole variable domain, filled in from reference TRBV28 and TRBJ2-1, reads DVKVTQSSRYLVKRTGEKVFLECVQDMDHENMFWYRQDPGLGLRLIYFSYDVKMKEKGDIPEGYSVSREKKERFSLILESASTNQTSMYLCASERGEVHNEQFFGPGTRLTVL.

The rearrangement links TRBV6-4 to TRBJ2-3; D remains unclear. Trimming pared 2 bases from V and 0 bases from J, leaving 9 bases between. The CDR3 covers 15 residues. Germline V CDR1 and CDR2: MRHNA, SNTAGT. The chain's CDR3 is CASSDQPTSTDTQYF. The CDR3, as DNA: TGTGCCAGCAGTGACCAACCAACTAGCACAGATACGCAGTATTTT.

The chain is built from TRBV11-2 and TRBJ2-3; 10 bases match TRBD2. Germline lookup yields CDR1 SGHAT and CDR2 FQNNGV. Trimming removed 1 base from V and 0 bases from J; junction bases left unmatched: 10. The CDR3 has 19 amino acids. The CDR3 region is CASSLVVRTSGPSTDTQYF. Written as DNA, the CDR3 is TGTGCCAGCAGCTTAGTCGTTCGGACTAGCGGTCCTAGCACAGATACGCAGTATTTT.

The rearrangement uses TRBV29-1 and TRBJ1-3; D may be TRBD1 (6 bases). The length of the CDR3 is 12 residues. CDR1 and CDR2 (germline): SQVTM, ANQGSEA. Trimming stripped 4 bases from V and 3 bases from J, with 7 bases between. The CDR3 DNA reads TGCAGCGTTGGGACAGATGGAAACACCATATATTTT. Translating it yields CSVGTDGNTIYF. The full variable domain, in which reference TRBV29-1 and TRBJ1-3 provide the parts outside the CDR3, is SAVISQKPSRDICQRGTSLTIQCQVDSQVTMMFWYRQQPGQSLTLIATANQGSEATYESGFVIDKFPISRPNLTFSTLTVSNMSPEDSSIYLCSVGTDGNTIYFGEGSWLTVV.

J is TRBJ1-1 and V is TRBV6-5, with D possibly matching TRBD1 (6 bases). The V and J ends lost 5 bases and 6 bases respectively, with 19 bases between them. Germline-derived CDR1 and CDR2 are MNHEY and SVGAGI. The CDR3 covers 15 residues. DNA for the CDR3: TGTGCCAGCAGTCCCGAAGGTGGGGGGGCCTCTGAAGCTTTCTTT. Translating gives CASSPEGGGASEAFF.

This clone showed up just a few times. The CDR3 spells CAWNSNNEKLFF. The CDR3 coding sequence is TGTGCCTGGAACAGCAATAATGAAAAACTGTTTTTT. The J gene is TRBJ1-4, the V gene TRBV30; D is ambiguous. V was shortened by 4 bases and J by 4 bases, with 7 bases between the two germline ends. Per germline, CDR1 GTSNPN and CDR2 SVGIG (reference sequence). This CDR3 contains 12 residues. The full variable domain, completed using reference TRBV30 and TRBJ1-4, is SQTIHQWPATLVQPVGSPLSLECTVEGTSNPNLYWYRQAAGRGLQLLFYSVGIGQISSEVPQNLSASRPQDRQFILSSKKLLLSDSGFYLCAWNSNNEKLFFGSGTQLSVL.

The chain is built from TRBV10-1 and TRBJ2-1, with 9 positions matching TRBD2. The trim removed 3 bases at V and 0 bases at J, leaving 0 bases unmatched. There are 15 residues in the CDR3. Germline lookup yields CDR1 WNHNN and CDR2 SYGVQD (reference sequence). The CDR3 DNA sequence: TGCGCCAGCAGTGAAGCGGGGGGCTCCTACAATGAGCAGTTCTTC. This sequence encodes CASSEAGGSYNEQFF.

This chain uses TRBV19 with TRBJ1-1, with 7 bases lining up with TRBD1. CDR1 and CDR2 from the germline V gene are LNHDA and SQIVND (reference sequence). The junction had 9 bases not matched to a gene; V was cut back by 11 bases and J by 3 bases. The CDR3 runs 13 residues. CDR3 residues: CAARQGLDTEAFF. CDR3 nucleotide sequence: TGTGCCGCCAGACAGGGATTGGACACTGAAGCTTTCTTT.

The V gene is TRBV19, the J gene TRBJ1-1; D is perhaps TRBD1 (5 bases). Trimming removed 0 bases from V and 5 bases from J, with 22 bases in between. The CDR3 contains 18 residues. The V gene's germline CDR1 is LNHDA and CDR2 SQIVND (reference sequence). The CDR3 loop reads CASSIEPRREGRETEAFF. The CDR3 DNA sequence: TGTGCCAGTAGTATAGAGCCTCGTCGTGAGGGGAGGGAAACTGAAGCTTTCTTT.

The chain uses TRBV27 and TRBJ1-1, with D tentatively TRBD1 (5 bases). V shed 5 bases and J shed 0 bases, with 19 bases lying between them. The CDR3 has 17 amino acids. Germline lookup yields CDR1 MNHEY and CDR2 SMNVEV (reference sequence). The CDR3: CASSSPRGAGMNTEAFF. The CDR3 region has the DNA TGTGCCAGCAGTAGCCCGCGGGGCGCGGGTATGAACACTGAAGCTTTCTTT.

This clone was seen once. J is TRBJ2-1 and V is TRBV10-3; TRBD1 aligns across 7 bases. The CDR3 has 15 amino acids. V dropped 2 bases and J dropped 8; count of bases not matched to a gene: 9. Germline lookup yields CDR1 ENHRY and CDR2 SYGVKD. The CDR3 DNA reads TGTGCCATCAGTGAGCCCGCCAGGGACAGCTATGAGCAGTTCTTC. Amino acid sequence: CAISEPARDSYEQFF.

The chain couples TRBV18 to TRBJ2-5, with 7 bases fitting TRBD2. Germline CDR1 and CDR2: KGHSH and LQKENI. The CDR3 runs to 13 residues. J was trimmed by 7 bases and V by 3 bases; bases with no gene match: 5. The DNA for the CDR3 is TGTGCCAGCTCACCGGCGGGAGACGGGACCCAGTACTTC. The encoded protein is CASSPAGDGTQYF.

The chain combines TRBV10-2 with TRBJ1-2; D may be TRBD1 (5 bases). Trimming removed 8 bases from V and 3 bases from J, with 13 bases in between. Germline assignment: CDR1 WSHSY and CDR2 SAAADI. The CDR3 is made up of 13 amino acids. Here the CDR3 reads CASGGGPYYGYTF. The CDR3 nucleotides read TGCGCCAGCGGGGGGGGTCCCTACTATGGCTACACCTTC.

V gene TRBV6-5 combines with J gene TRBJ2-1; D is ambiguous. V lost 6 bases to trimming and J lost 8 bases, with 8 bases between them. CDR1 and CDR2 from the germline V gene are MNHEY and SVGAGI. The CDR3 sequence is 11 residues long. CDR3: CASRRLDEQFF. The CDR3 coding sequence is TGTGCCAGCAGGCGATTGGATGAGCAGTTCTTC.

The V gene is TRBV7-3, the J gene TRBJ2-2; D call uncertain. Per the germline V gene, CDR1 is SGHTA and CDR2 is FQGTGA. The CDR3 extends over 16 amino acids. V was cut by 2 bases and J by 0 bases, with 10 bases left in between. CDR3 sequence: CASSLGGGANTGELFF. CDR3 in DNA: TGTGCCAGCAGCTTAGGCGGCGGAGCGAACACCGGGGAGCTGTTTTTT. Variable domain in full (rest from reference TRBV7-3 and TRBJ2-2): GAGVSQTPSNKVTEKGKYVELRCDPISGHTALYWYRQSLGQGPEFLIYFQGTGAADDSGLPNDRFFAVRPEGSVSTLKIQRTERGDSAVYLCASSLGGGANTGELFFGEGSRLTVL.

This rearrangement joins TRBV7-6 to TRBJ2-1, with TRBD1 as a possible D gene (5 bases). The CDR3 covers 21 residues. Germline V lookup: CDR1 SGHVS, CDR2 FNYEAQ. V gave up 2 bases and J gave up 6 bases, with 32 bases separating them. CDR3 residues: CASSLNVVARGVGLPANEQFF. As DNA, the CDR3 is TGTGCCAGCAGCTTAAATGTGGTGGCTAGGGGCGTGGGTCTGCCTGCCAATGAGCAGTTCTTC. Based on the CDR3 plus reference TRBV7-6 and TRBJ2-1, the full variable domain is GAGVSQSPRYKVTKRGQDVALRCDPISGHVSLYWYRQALGQGPEFLTYFNYEAQQDKSGLPNDRFSAERPEGSISTLTIQRTEQRDSAMYRCASSLNVVARGVGLPANEQFFGPGTRLTVL.

This chain connects TRBV5-6 to TRBJ2-7; D not resolved. This CDR3 contains 14 residues. V gave up 0 bases and J gave up 4 bases, with 11 bases separating them. CDR1 SGHDT and CDR2 YYEEEE come from the germline V gene. CDR3 amino acids: CASSLASREYEQYF. CDR3 DNA: TGTGCCAGCAGCTTGGCCTCGAGAGAGTACGAGCAGTACTTC.

The rearrangement uses TRBV7-9 and TRBJ2-1, with 9 bases that match TRBD1. Germline CDR1 reads SEHNR; CDR2 reads FQNEAQ (reference sequence). This CDR3 has 16 residues. The junction had 2 bases not matched to a gene; V was cut back by 2 bases and J by 0 bases. CDR3 residues: CASSLWGQGSYNEQFF. The CDR3 nucleotides are TGTGCCAGCAGCTTATGGGGACAGGGCTCCTACAATGAGCAGTTCTTC.

The chain uses TRBV9 and TRBJ2-1, with D maybe TRBD2 (6 bases). V was trimmed by 3 bases and J by 4 bases, leaving 17 bases between them. CDR1 and CDR2 from the germline V gene are SGDLS and YYNGEE. The CDR3 is 16 residues long. CDR3 protein: CASSESGGRIYNEQFF. In DNA, the CDR3 is TGTGCCAGCAGCGAAAGCGGAGGGAGGATTTACAATGAGCAGTTCTTC.

The chain employs TRBV5-1 and TRBJ2-7; D may be TRBD1 (6 bases). The V end was cut by 5 bases, the J end by 4 bases, with 19 bases between. Germline CDR1 SGHRS, CDR2 YFSETQ. This CDR3 spans 15 amino acids. The CDR3 nucleotides are TGCGCCAGCAGGTTTGGACAGCTCTCAACGTACGAGCAGTACTTC. It translates to CASRFGQLSTYEQYF.

V and J are TRBV5-4 and TRBJ1-2; unclear D gene. The CDR3 runs 14 residues. Germline CDR1 reads SGHNT; CDR2 reads YYREEE (reference sequence). Trimming stripped 2 bases from V and 1 base from J, with 9 bases between. CDR3 coding DNA: TGTGCCAGCAGCTTCGGAGGGAATAACTATGGCTACACCTTC. As protein: CASSFGGNNYGYTF.

The CDR3 is CASSYDGTSVAYEQYF. The CDR3 coding sequence is TGTGCCAGCAGTTACGACGGGACTAGCGTTGCATACGAGCAGTACTTC. The chain couples TRBV6-5 to TRBJ2-7; 10 positions agree with TRBD2. Germline CDR1 is MNHEY and CDR2 is SVGAGI. The CDR3 spans 16 residues. J was trimmed by 4 bases and V by 2 bases; bases with no gene match: 8.

The CDR3 nucleotides are TGTGCCAGCAGCTTAGCCACGGGGGGAGGGCCTGGGGAGCAGTACTTC. It is translated as CASSLATGGGPGEQYF. The chain employs TRBV7-9 and TRBJ2-7, with 7 bases aligning to TRBD2. The CDR3 covers 16 residues. The junction had 12 bases not matched to a gene; V was cut back by 0 bases and J by 7 bases. Germline CDR1 is SEHNR and CDR2 is FQNEAQ (reference sequence).